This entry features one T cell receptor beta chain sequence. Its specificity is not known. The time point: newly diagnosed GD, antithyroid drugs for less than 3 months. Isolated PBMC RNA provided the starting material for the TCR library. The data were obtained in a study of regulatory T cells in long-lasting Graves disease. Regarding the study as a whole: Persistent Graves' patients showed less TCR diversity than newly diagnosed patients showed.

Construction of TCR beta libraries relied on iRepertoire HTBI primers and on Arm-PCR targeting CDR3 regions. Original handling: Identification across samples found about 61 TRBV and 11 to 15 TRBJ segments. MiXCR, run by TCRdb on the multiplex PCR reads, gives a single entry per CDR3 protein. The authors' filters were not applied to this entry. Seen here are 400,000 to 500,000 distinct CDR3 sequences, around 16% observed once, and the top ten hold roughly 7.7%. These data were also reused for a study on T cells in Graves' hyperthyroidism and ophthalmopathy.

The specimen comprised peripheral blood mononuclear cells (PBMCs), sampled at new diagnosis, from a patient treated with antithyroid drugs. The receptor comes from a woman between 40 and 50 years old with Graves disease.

CDR3 coding DNA: TGTGCCATCTCCGAAGGGTACAGTGAAAAACTGTTTTTT. Its protein is CAISEGYSEKLFF. The rearrangement links TRBV10-3 to TRBJ1-4; D uncertain. CDR3 length equals 13 residues. Trimming took off 8 bases at V and 7 bases at J, with 14 bases between the two ends. Germline V gives CDR1 ENHRY, CDR2 SYGVKD.